A selection of T cell receptor beta chains follows, all from one sample in a study of patients and donors after allogeneic stem cell transplantation. TCRdb called the RT-PCR reads again in MiXCR, with one record for every CDR3 protein. The repertoire holds about a million distinct CDR3 sequences, with about a sixth as singletons. Material: blood, either unsorted or a sorted T cell fraction (not recorded which). Receptor source: a human donor who was either an allogeneic HSCT recipient or a stem cell or donor lymphocyte infusion donor (not recorded which). It is not recorded whose cells these are; they may come from a transplant donor. The conserved cysteine and the conserved F or W are not part of the CDR3 here. D genes are given only for firm matches. Size values are once, few and many counts, or a class for expanded clones, and some rows have none.

clone size: .; D gene: TRBD1; V gene: TRBV24-1; J gene: TRBJ2-2; CDR3 protein: ATSDPRDRSTGELF
clone size: few; D gene: .; V gene: TRBV7-8; J gene: TRBJ2-1; CDR3 protein: ASSLAWGAYNEQF
clone size: .; D gene: TRBD2; V gene: TRBV7-8; J gene: TRBJ2-1; CDR3 protein: ASSLANPGGNEQF
clone size: .; D gene: .; V gene: TRBV10-3; J gene: TRBJ2-3; CDR3 protein: AISVGFSPSPDTDTQY
clone size: few; D gene: .; V gene: TRBV24-1; J gene: TRBJ2-1; CDR3 protein: ATASRYNEQF
clone size: .; D gene: TRBD2; V gene: TRBV20-1; J gene: TRBJ2-1; CDR3 protein: SACGTINEQF
clone size: few; D gene: .; V gene: TRBV18; J gene: TRBJ1-1; CDR3 protein: ASSQGDSEAF
clone size: .; D gene: TRBD1; V gene: TRBV20-1; J gene: TRBJ2-7; CDR3 protein: SAKDRYDEQY
clone size: .; D gene: .; V gene: TRBV15; J gene: TRBJ1-4; CDR3 protein: ATSRVAGRNEKLF
clone size: .; D gene: TRBD2; V gene: TRBV5-1; J gene: TRBJ2-7; CDR3 protein: ASSLNSGTPGVYEQY
clone size: once; D gene: TRBD2; V gene: TRBV15; J gene: TRBJ2-5; CDR3 protein: ATGSSGRAETQY
clone size: .; D gene: TRBD1; V gene: TRBV20-1; J gene: TRBJ2-2; CDR3 protein: SASKWDRAAGELF
clone size: few; D gene: .; V gene: TRBV2; J gene: TRBJ2-5; CDR3 protein: ASSPHSGRRETQY
clone size: few; D gene: .; V gene: TRBV24-1; J gene: TRBJ2-1; CDR3 protein: ATSATPLAYNEQF
clone size: .; D gene: .; V gene: TRBV21-1; J gene: TRBJ2-6; CDR3 protein: ASSKRWGISGANVLT
clone size: .; D gene: TRBD1; V gene: TRBV29-1; J gene: TRBJ2-7; CDR3 protein: SVEDSDRYYEQY
clone size: .; D gene: .; V gene: TRBV5-1; J gene: TRBJ1-3; CDR3 protein: ASSTDGGSGNTIY
clone size: few; D gene: .; V gene: TRBV6-2/TRBV6-3; J gene: TRBJ2-3; CDR3 protein: ASSYLGSTDTQY
clone size: few; D gene: TRBD2; V gene: TRBV28; J gene: TRBJ2-7; CDR3 protein: ASSSTLAGGNEQY
clone size: few; D gene: TRBD1; V gene: TRBV6-1; J gene: TRBJ1-2; CDR3 protein: ASRGDSSTYGYT
clone size: .; D gene: TRBD1; V gene: TRBV24-1; J gene: TRBJ2-1; CDR3 protein: ATSDTPGQGGWEQF
clone size: .; D gene: TRBD1; V gene: TRBV10-3; J gene: TRBJ1-1; CDR3 protein: AISGTRTGMNTEAF
clone size: few; D gene: .; V gene: TRBV7-3; J gene: TRBJ2-1; CDR3 protein: ASSASAVNNEQF
clone size: .; D gene: .; V gene: TRBV6-5; J gene: TRBJ2-3; CDR3 protein: ASSYSLKPSRGTDTQY
clone size: .; D gene: .; V gene: TRBV2; J gene: TRBJ1-5; CDR3 protein: ASSELFGQPQH
clone size: few; D gene: .; V gene: TRBV12-3/TRBV12-4; J gene: TRBJ1-1; CDR3 protein: ASSFDPGDTEAF
clone size: few; D gene: TRBD2; V gene: TRBV6-5; J gene: TRBJ2-3; CDR3 protein: ASSYSKGSGRTDTQY
clone size: few; D gene: TRBD1; V gene: TRBV29-1; J gene: TRBJ2-7; CDR3 protein: SVGQVASYEQY
clone size: few; D gene: .; V gene: TRBV28; J gene: TRBJ2-1; CDR3 protein: ASSLLHSYNEQF
clone size: few; D gene: .; V gene: TRBV10-3; J gene: TRBJ1-1; CDR3 protein: AISDPGRVGTEAF
clone size: .; D gene: TRBD1; V gene: TRBV20-1; J gene: TRBJ2-3; CDR3 protein: SAGDSTILRSSTDTQY
clone size: few; D gene: .; V gene: TRBV28; J gene: TRBJ1-2; CDR3 protein: ASSKQVPYGYT
clone size: .; D gene: .; V gene: TRBV7-9; J gene: TRBJ2-7; CDR3 protein: ASSLAGRGESSYEQY
clone size: .; D gene: .; V gene: TRBV20-1; J gene: TRBJ1-5; CDR3 protein: SAREMYQGQPQH
clone size: .; D gene: TRBD1; V gene: TRBV5-1; J gene: TRBJ2-5; CDR3 protein: ASSLAGTVQETQY
clone size: few; D gene: .; V gene: TRBV2; J gene: TRBJ2-7; CDR3 protein: ASSEASYEQY
clone size: few; D gene: .; V gene: TRBV29-1; J gene: TRBJ1-1; CDR3 protein: SAVWENTEAF
clone size: few; D gene: TRBD1; V gene: TRBV12-3/TRBV12-4; J gene: TRBJ2-2; CDR3 protein: ASSPDRGKNTGELF
clone size: few; D gene: .; V gene: TRBV12-3/TRBV12-4; J gene: TRBJ1-3; CDR3 protein: ASRGQAGDTIY
clone size: once; D gene: TRBD1; V gene: TRBV5-1; J gene: TRBJ1-6; CDR3 protein: ASSWTGFNSPLH
clone size: many; D gene: .; V gene: TRBV10-3; J gene: TRBJ1-5; CDR3 protein: AIGGQPQH
clone size: .; D gene: .; V gene: TRBV29-1; J gene: TRBJ2-7; CDR3 protein: SVATRSYEQY
clone size: few; D gene: .; V gene: TRBV3-1; J gene: TRBJ1-1; CDR3 protein: ASSQGWGTEAF
clone size: many; D gene: .; V gene: TRBV29-1; J gene: TRBJ1-1; CDR3 protein: SVGQQNTEAF
clone size: few; D gene: TRBD2; V gene: TRBV9; J gene: TRBJ2-5; CDR3 protein: ASSATGGETSGGYQETQY
clone size: few; D gene: .; V gene: TRBV2; J gene: TRBJ1-2; CDR3 protein: ASSEPRGDSDGYT
clone size: once; D gene: .; V gene: TRBV5-6; J gene: TRBJ1-5; CDR3 protein: ASSLIQGDQPQH
clone size: few; D gene: .; V gene: TRBV6-4; J gene: TRBJ2-7; CDR3 protein: ASRGYNLTYEQY
clone size: many; D gene: .; V gene: TRBV6-5; J gene: TRBJ2-1; CDR3 protein: ASSYTGLSKFINEQF
clone size: few; D gene: TRBD1; V gene: TRBV10-3; J gene: TRBJ2-7; CDR3 protein: AISESPGTGASEQY
clone size: .; D gene: .; V gene: TRBV7-9; J gene: TRBJ1-2; CDR3 protein: ASSSSRGGIYGYT
clone size: .; D gene: TRBD2; V gene: TRBV20-1; J gene: TRBJ2-3; CDR3 protein: SARSPPPTSGVTDTQY
clone size: .; D gene: .; V gene: TRBV3-1; J gene: TRBJ2-3; CDR3 protein: ASSHPWGADTQY
clone size: few; D gene: .; V gene: TRBV5-1; J gene: TRBJ2-3; CDR3 protein: ASSSGLRGPSTDTQY
clone size: .; D gene: .; V gene: TRBV6-1; J gene: TRBJ1-2; CDR3 protein: ASRKPRQDSNYGYT